The rows below give T cell receptor beta chains drawn from one sample of a study of OX40 agonist ivuxolimab in advanced cancers. Using immunoSEQ multiplex PCR, the repertoire was profiled, and TCRdb retains in-frame clones only, with some absent. The sample lists 75,000 to 100,000 clones; about 80% were seen once. Here the sequenced sample was CD4+ or CD8+ T cells sorted from blood, taken in a trial of the OX40 agonist ivuxolimab. These receptors were collected from an adult with an advanced solid tumor such as melanoma, head and neck, liver or kidney cancer. Both conserved end residues are part of each CDR3. D genes are given only for firm matches. Size is omitted from some rows. Given values are once, few, many or a class for expanded clones.

V gene	D gene	J gene	clone size	CDR3 protein	CDR3 DNA
TRBV5-4	TRBD2	TRBJ2-5	-	CASSFPGGKETQYF	TGTGCCAGCAGCTTCCCGGGGGGGAAAGAGACCCAGTACTTC
TRBV11-3	TRBD2	TRBJ2-5	-	CASSSTPSGGKETQYF	TGTGCCAGCAGCTCCACCCCTAGCGGGGGGAAAGAGACCCAGTACTTC
TRBV7-3	TRBD2	TRBJ2-2	-	CASSLVASGGNGELFF	TGTGCCAGCAGCTTGGTTGCTAGCGGGGGTAACGGGGAGCTGTTTTTT
TRBV28	-	TRBJ2-6	-	CASSSARFSGANVLTF	TGTGCCAGCAGTTCAGCCCGGTTCTCTGGGGCCAACGTCCTGACTTTC
TRBV5-1	-	TRBJ2-2	once	CASSLSATSIGNTGELFF	TGCGCCAGCAGCTTGTCCGCGACTTCCATCGGGAACACCGGGGAGCTGTTTTTT
TRBV28	TRBD1	TRBJ1-1	-	CASSKDRGLAEAFF	TGTGCCAGCAGTAAGGACAGGGGGCTCGCTGAAGCTTTCTTT
TRBV5-1	-	TRBJ1-3	once	CASSLAPGANGNTIYF	TGCGCCAGCAGCTTGGCCCCAGGGGCAAACGGAAACACCATATATTTT
TRBV5-4	TRBD1	TRBJ1-6	-	CASSLQGAYSPLHF	TGTGCCAGCAGCTTGCAGGGGGCCTATTCACCCCTCCACTTT
TRBV25-1	TRBD1	TRBJ1-2	-	CASSGQGDYGYTF	TGTGCCAGCAGCGGACAGGGGGACTATGGCTACACCTTC
TRBV30	-	TRBJ1-1	few	CAWTPALAEAFF	TGTGCCTGGACTCCCGCCTTGGCTGAAGCTTTCTTT
TRBV28	-	TRBJ2-6	-	CASRRYSGANVLTF	TGTGCCAGCAGACGGTACTCTGGGGCCAACGTCCTGACTTTC
TRBV13	-	TRBJ1-2	-	CASSLGGSVPTYGYTF	TGTGCCAGCAGCTTAGGTGGCAGTGTCCCTACGTATGGCTACACCTTC
TRBV19	TRBD1	TRBJ1-2	-	CASSSDREDYGYTF	TGTGCCAGTAGTTCGGACAGGGAGGACTATGGCTACACCTTC
TRBV4-3	-	TRBJ1-1	-	CASSQDWDTEAFF	TGCGCCAGCAGCCAAGATTGGGACACTGAAGCTTTCTTT
TRBV5-1	-	TRBJ2-7	-	CASSSQGTGSYEQYF	TGCGCCAGCAGCTCACAGGGTACTGGTTCCTACGAGCAGTACTTC
TRBV19	-	TRBJ2-2	-	CASSSGQGIGELFF	TGTGCCAGTAGTTCGGGACAAGGGATTGGGGAGCTGTTTTTT
TRBV6-5	-	TRBJ1-2	-	CASRKTENYGYTF	TGTGCCAGCAGAAAGACAGAGAACTATGGCTACACCTTC
TRBV7-3	-	TRBJ2-2	-	CASSPPGSSGELFF	TGTGCCAGCAGCCCCCCCGGCTCTTCCGGGGAGCTGTTTTTT
TRBV28	-	TRBJ1-2	-	CASSYRVILRGYTF	TGTGCCAGCAGTTACAGGGTGATATTACGGGGCTACACCTTC
TRBV6-5	-	TRBJ1-2	-	CASRRGYTEDYGYTF	TGTGCCAGCAGACGCGGGTACACAGAGGACTATGGCTACACCTTC